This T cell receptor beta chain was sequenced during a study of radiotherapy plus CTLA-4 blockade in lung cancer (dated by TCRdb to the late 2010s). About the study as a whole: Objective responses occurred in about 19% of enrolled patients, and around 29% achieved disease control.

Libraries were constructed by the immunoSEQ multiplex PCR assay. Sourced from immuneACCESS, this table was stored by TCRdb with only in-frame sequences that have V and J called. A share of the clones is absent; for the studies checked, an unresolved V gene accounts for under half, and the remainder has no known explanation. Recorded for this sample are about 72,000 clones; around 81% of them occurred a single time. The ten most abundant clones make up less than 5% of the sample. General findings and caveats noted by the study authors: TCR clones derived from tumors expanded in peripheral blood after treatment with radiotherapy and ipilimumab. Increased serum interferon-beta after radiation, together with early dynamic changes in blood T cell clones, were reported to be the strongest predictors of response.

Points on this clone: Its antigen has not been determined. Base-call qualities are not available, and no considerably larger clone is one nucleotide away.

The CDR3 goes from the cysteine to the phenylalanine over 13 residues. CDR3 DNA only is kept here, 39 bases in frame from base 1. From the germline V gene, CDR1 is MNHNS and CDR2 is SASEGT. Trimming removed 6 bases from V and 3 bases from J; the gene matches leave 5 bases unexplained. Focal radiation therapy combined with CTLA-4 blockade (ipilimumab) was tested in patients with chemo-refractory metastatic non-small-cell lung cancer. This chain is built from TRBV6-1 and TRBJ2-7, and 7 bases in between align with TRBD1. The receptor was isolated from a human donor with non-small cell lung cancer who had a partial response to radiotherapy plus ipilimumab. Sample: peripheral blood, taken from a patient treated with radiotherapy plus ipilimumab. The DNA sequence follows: TGTGCCAGCAGAGGACAGGTTAACTACGAGCAGTACTTC. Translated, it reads CASRGQVNYEQYF.